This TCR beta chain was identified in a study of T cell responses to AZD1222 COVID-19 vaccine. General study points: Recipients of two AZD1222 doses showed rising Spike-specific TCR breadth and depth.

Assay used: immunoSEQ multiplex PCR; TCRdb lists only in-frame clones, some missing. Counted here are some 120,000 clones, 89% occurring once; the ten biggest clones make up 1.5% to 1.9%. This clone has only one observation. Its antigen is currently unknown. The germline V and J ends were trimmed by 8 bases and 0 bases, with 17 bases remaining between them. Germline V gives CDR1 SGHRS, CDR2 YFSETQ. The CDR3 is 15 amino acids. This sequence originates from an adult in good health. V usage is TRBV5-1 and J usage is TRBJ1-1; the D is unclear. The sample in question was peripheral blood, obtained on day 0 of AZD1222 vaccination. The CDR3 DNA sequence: TGCGCCAGTGAGAGAGGGAATTCTATGAACACTGAAGCTTTCTTT. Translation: CASERGNSMNTEAFF.